These 11 T cell receptor beta chains share one sample of origin, sequenced in a study of PD-1 blockade in classical Hodgkin lymphoma. After autologous stem cell transplantation all patients relapsed, and prior brentuximab vedotin exposure differed between cohorts. Here immunoSEQ multiplex PCR was the method, and the copy in TCRdb shows in-frame clones only, minus some. The sample consists of about 54,000 clones, 91% of them appearing once. This specimen consisted of peripheral blood mononuclear cells (PBMCs), obtained before the second cycle of nivolumab. These receptors all come from a human donor with classical Hodgkin lymphoma.

This clone was counted a single time. The chain has TRBV7-6 and TRBJ2-1; 7 bases are a match to TRBD1. The length of the CDR3 is 14 residues. Trimming removed 5 bases from V and 7 bases from J; junction bases left unmatched: 8. The germline CDR1 and CDR2 sequences are SGHVS and FNYEAQ. The CDR3 nucleotides read TGTGCCAGCAGCCCCTTAGGGGGCACAAATGAGCAGTTCTTC. Translation gives CASSPLGGTNEQFF. Full variable domain (missing parts from reference TRBV7-6 and TRBJ2-1): GAGVSQSPRYKVTKRGQDVALRCDPISGHVSLYWYRQALGQGPEFLTYFNYEAQQDKSGLPNDRFSAERPEGSISTLTIQRTEQRDSAMYRCASSPLGGTNEQFFGPGTRLTVL.

V is TRBV19 and J is TRBJ2-7, with D possibly matching TRBD2 (7 bases). V was shortened by 0 bases and J by 2 bases, with 14 bases between the two germline ends. CDR3 length equals 16 residues. Germline V gives CDR1 LNHDA, CDR2 SQIVND (reference sequence). CDR3 DNA sequence: TGTGCCAGTAGTATAGAATGGGGGCGGGGGACCTACGAGCAGTACTTC. This encodes CASSIEWGRGTYEQYF.

The V gene is TRBV19, the J gene TRBJ2-5, with 7 bases matching TRBD1. Germline V gives CDR1 LNHDA, CDR2 SQIVND (reference sequence). Trimming took 5 bases from V and 5 from J; bases not matched to a gene: 20. There are 18 residues in the CDR3. The CDR3 spells CASSFRQGRPLRRETQYF. DNA of the CDR3: TGTGCCAGTAGTTTCCGACAGGGCCGGCCGCTAAGGAGGGAGACCCAGTACTTC.

The chain recombines TRBV2 with TRBJ2-3; 8 nucleotides match TRBD1. V lost 6 bases to trimming and J lost 0 bases; unmatched junction nucleotides: 5. This CDR3 is built from 15 residues. Germline V gene lookup returns CDR1 SNHLY and CDR2 FYNNEI. The CDR3 nucleotides read TGTGCCAGCAGCGGACAGGGATCTAGCACAGATACGCAGTATTTT. Its translation: CASSGQGSSTDTQYF.

The chain links TRBV11-2 to TRBJ1-1, with D unresolved. V was clipped by 4 bases and J by 4 bases, with 10 bases between them. Germline-derived CDR1 and CDR2 are SGHAT and FQNNGV. This CDR3 has 13 amino acids. Here the CDR3 reads CASSSVGVTEAFF. DNA for the CDR3: TGTGCCAGCAGCTCGGTTGGGGTCACTGAAGCTTTCTTT.

The V gene is TRBV27, the J gene TRBJ1-3; D is unresolved. The CDR3 extends over 17 amino acids. The V and J ends lost 5 bases and 0 bases respectively, with 17 bases between them. Germline-derived CDR1 and CDR2 are MNHEY and SMNVEV (reference sequence). In DNA, the CDR3 is TGTGCCAGCAGTCTACGCCCAGTGGGTTTCTCTGGAAACACCATATATTTT. It encodes CASSLRPVGFSGNTIYF.

V usage is TRBV9 and J usage is TRBJ1-4, with TRBD1 as a possible D gene (6 bases). The V end lost 6 bases, the J end lost 6 bases, and 21 bases lay between the germline ends. This CDR3 is built from 16 residues. Germline V lookup: CDR1 SGDLS, CDR2 YYNGEE. The CDR3 spells CASNGGGTRLDEKLFF. In DNA, the CDR3 is TGTGCCAGCAACGGAGGGGGGACGAGGCTTGATGAAAAACTGTTTTTT.

This chain links TRBV10-3 with TRBJ1-2, with 10 bases aligning to TRBD1. The CDR3 totals 14 residues. The V segment lost 8 bases and the J segment 8 bases; nucleotides outside the gene matches: 11. Germline CDR1 and CDR2: ENHRY and SYGVKD. CDR3 coding DNA: TGTGCCATCTTAGTCGGACAGGGGGTTGAGGGCTACACCTTC. Its protein is CAILVGQGVEGYTF.

The chain is built from TRBV19 and TRBJ2-1, with 13 bases that match TRBD2. The CDR3 extends over 16 amino acids. J lost 9 bases, V lost 1 base, and 6 bases had no gene match. The germline CDR1 and CDR2 sequences are LNHDA and SQIVND (reference sequence). In nucleotides, the CDR3 is TGTGCCAGTAGTATAGTAGGACTAGCGGGAGAAACTGAGCAGTTCTTC. Translating gives CASSIVGLAGETEQFF.

The chain links TRBV5-4 to TRBJ2-1; 10 bases line up with TRBD1. The J segment lost 7 bases and the V segment lost 3 bases, leaving 4 bases of the junction unmatched. Germline-derived CDR1 and CDR2 are SGHNT and YYREEE (reference sequence). The CDR3 contains 14 residues. CDR3 DNA sequence: TGTGCCAGCAGCTGGGGGACAGGGGATAATGAGCAGTTCTTC. This gives the protein CASSWGTGDNEQFF.

The chain couples TRBV11-2 to TRBJ2-7; weak D call: TRBD2 (6 bases). Germline V CDR1 and CDR2: SGHAT, FQNNGV. The CDR3 totals 15 residues. Trimming left V 5 bases short and J 4 bases short, with 18 bases between. CDR3 residues: CASSVSGGKGYEQYF. CDR3 sequence (DNA): TGTGCCAGCAGCGTTAGTGGGGGGAAAGGGTACGAGCAGTACTTC.